The 21 T cell receptor beta chains in this list originate from one sample, sequenced in a study of preoperative IRX-2 immunotherapy in early breast cancer. Repertoires were generated with immunoSEQ multiplex PCR, while TCRdb's copy carries only in-frame clones and drops some. The data hold about 19,000 clones, with just under 85% observed a single time. As to treatment: preoperative locoregional IRX-2 cytokine immunotherapy. The sample here was lymph node tissue, taken after IRX-2 immunotherapy. These receptors were taken from a human donor with breast cancer.

This clone appeared once. The rearrangement links TRBV6-7 to TRBJ1-5; 7 bases match TRBD1. TRBV6-7 counts as an open reading frame of uncertain function. J lost 5 bases, V lost 5 bases, and 3 bases had no gene match. There are 13 residues in the CDR3. In DNA form, the CDR3 reads TGTGCCAGCAGTCCTACAGGGGATCAGCCCCAGCATTTT. Translating gives CASSPTGDQPQHF.

The chain links TRBV10-3 to TRBJ1-1, with D possibly being TRBD1 (6 bases). The CDR3 runs to 17 residues. Trimming cost V 2 bases and J 4 bases, with 20 bases left between them. Germline loops: CDR1 ENHRY, CDR2 SYGVKD. CDR3 loop: CAISEEGGGIGGTEAFF. The CDR3, as DNA: TGTGCCATCAGTGAGGAAGGGGGAGGGATTGGTGGCACTGAAGCTTTCTTT.

The chain joins TRBV12-5 to TRBJ2-2, with no clear D. Between the trimmed V and J ends, which lost 4 bases and 6 bases, there was a span of 12 bases. CDR3 size: 14 residues. Germline V gene sequence: CDR1 LGHNT, CDR2 FRNRAP. In DNA form, the CDR3 reads TGTGCTAGTGGTTCCTCCCCGGGTCCCGGGGAGCTGTTTTTT. Translating gives CASGSSPGPGELFF.

This clone turned up a few times. The J gene is TRBJ2-2, the V gene TRBV19; 11 positions match TRBD1. The CDR3 loop spans 15 amino acids. J lost 3 bases, V lost 6 bases, and 3 bases had no gene match. CDR1 and CDR2 (germline): LNHDA, SQIVND (reference sequence). The CDR3 loop reads CASRRTGGYTGELFF. The CDR3 coding sequence is TGTGCCAGTAGAAGGACAGGGGGCTACACCGGGGAGCTGTTTTTT. The whole variable domain, filled in from reference TRBV19 and TRBJ2-2, reads DGGITQSPKYLFRKEGQNVTLSCEQNLNHDAMYWYRQDPGQGLRLIYYSQIVNDFQKGDIAEGYSVSREKKESFPLTVTSAQKNPTAFYLCASRRTGGYTGELFFGEGSRLTVL.

The chain combines TRBV6-8 with TRBJ1-6, with a tentative D call TRBD1 (5 bases). V dropped 5 bases and J dropped 4 bases, with 12 bases sitting between them. CDR3 length: 15 amino acids. CDR1 is MNHGY, CDR2 SAAAGT, per germline. The CDR3 here is CASSDRQPYNSPLHF. DNA for the CDR3: TGTGCCAGCAGTGACCGACAGCCATATAATTCACCCCTCCACTTT.

The chain links TRBV15 to TRBJ1-4; tentatively, D is TRBD1 (6 bases). The germline gives CDR1 LNHNV, CDR2 YYDKDF (reference sequence). The CDR3 extends over 15 amino acids. Between the trimmed V and J ends, which lost 1 base and 4 bases, there was a span of 10 bases. This chain's CDR3 is CATSRGDTGNEKLFF. CDR3 DNA: TGTGCCACCAGCAGAGGGGACACCGGTAATGAAAAACTGTTTTTT.

This sequence joins TRBV19 and TRBJ2-7, with TRBD1 as a possible D gene (5 bases). Germline-derived CDR1 and CDR2 are LNHDA and SQIVND (reference sequence). With 2 bases removed from V and 1 base from J, the gap between germline ends came to 6 bases. The CDR3 runs to 13 residues. CDR3 DNA: TGTGCCAGTAGTATAACAGGTTCCTACGAGCAGTACTTC. Translating it yields CASSITGSYEQYF.

The chain uses TRBV6-8 and TRBJ2-1, with 9 positions matching TRBD2. CDR3 length equals 15 residues. In germline, CDR1 is MNHGY, CDR2 SAAAGT. J was trimmed by 3 bases and V by 10 bases; bases with no gene match: 10. The CDR3 bases are TGTGCCATCAGCAAGACTAGCGGATACTACAATGAGCAGTTCTTC. Protein product: CAISKTSGYYNEQFF.

The V call is TRBV27, the J call TRBJ2-1; 7 nucleotides agree with TRBD2. Germline trimming cut 2 bases from V and 10 bases from J; bases unmatched to any gene: 2. Per the germline V gene, CDR1 is MNHEY and CDR2 is SMNVEV (reference sequence). This CDR3 comprises 12 residues. CDR3 sequence: CASSLRGGEQFF. As DNA, the CDR3 is TGTGCCAGCAGTTTACGGGGAGGGGAGCAGTTCTTC.

V usage is TRBV11-3 and J usage is TRBJ2-1, with D perhaps matching TRBD2 (5 bases). Germline V lookup: CDR1 SGHNT, CDR2 YENEEA. V was trimmed by 2 bases and J by 0 bases, leaving 8 bases between them. CDR3 length equals 15 residues. CDR3 sequence reads: CASSLSTSSYNEQFF. The CDR3, as DNA: TGTGCCAGCAGCTTAAGCACTAGCTCCTACAATGAGCAGTTCTTC.

V and J are TRBV9 and TRBJ2-2, with D tentatively TRBD2 (5 bases). This CDR3 is 14 amino acids long. Germline loops: CDR1 SGDLS, CDR2 YYNGEE. Trimming pared 4 bases from V and 6 bases from J, leaving 13 bases between. DNA of the CDR3: TGTGCCAGCAGCCCCACGGGAAGCGCCGGGGAGCTGTTTTTT. It codes for CASSPTGSAGELFF.

A note on this clone: Germline and junction disagree at one end, which may indicate a read error. The rearrangement links TRBV6-8 to TRBJ1-2, with D maybe TRBD1 (6 bases). This CDR3 is built from 13 residues. Germline V lookup: CDR1 MNHGY, CDR2 SAAAGT. Here the CDR3 reads CAISGTSRYGYTF. The DNA for the CDR3 is TGTGCCATCAGTGGGACATCCCGGTATGGCTACACCTTC.

A single count supports this clone. V usage is TRBV18 and J usage is TRBJ2-7, with a tentative D call TRBD1 (6 bases). The V gene's germline CDR1 is KGHSH and CDR2 LQKENI. There are 15 residues in the CDR3. The V and J ends lost 2 bases and 5 bases respectively, with 16 bases between them. The CDR3 nucleotides are TGTGCCAGCTCACCATGGGGGCGCTCGCTAAACGAGCAGTACTTC. Protein product: CASSPWGRSLNEQYF.

The V gene is TRBV19, the J gene TRBJ1-5, with TRBD1 as a possible D gene (5 bases). The V gene lost 7 bases and the J gene lost 5 bases, with 12 bases spanning the gap. CDR3 length: 13 residues. Germline V gene sequence: CDR1 LNHDA, CDR2 SQIVND (reference sequence). The CDR3 region has the DNA TGTGCCAGTACCGCCGGGGGGGATCAGCCCCAGCATTTT. Translated: CASTAGGDQPQHF.

The rearrangement joins TRBV6-7 to TRBJ2-5, with D possibly TRBD1 on 6 matching bases. TRBV6-7 is an ORF for which the function is uncertain. The CDR3 consists of 15 residues. The ends were cut back, 4 bases at V and 4 bases at J, with 16 bases in the middle. The CDR3 DNA reads as TGTGCCAGCAGTTTCTTCGACAGGCAGGGAGAGACCCAGTACTTC. Protein: CASSFFDRQGETQYF.

This chain uses TRBV5-1 with TRBJ2-1; D remains unclear. Germline loops: CDR1 SGHRS, CDR2 YFSETQ. The CDR3 consists of 15 residues. V shed 4 bases and J shed 0 bases, with 11 bases lying between them. As DNA, the CDR3 is TGCGCCAGCAGCCTCGGACGGACCTCCTACAATGAGCAGTTCTTC. Encoded protein: CASSLGRTSYNEQFF.

V usage is TRBV14 and J usage is TRBJ1-1, with TRBD1 matching over 9 bases. CDR1 is SGHDN, CDR2 FVKESK, per germline. J gave up 1 base and V 7 bases, and 10 bases lay outside the gene matches. This CDR3 region has 16 residues. CDR3 coding DNA: TGTGCCAGCACCCCATGGACAGGGGATTGGAACACTGAAGCTTTCTTT. Amino acids: CASTPWTGDWNTEAFF.

The chain has TRBV11-3 and TRBJ1-6; TRBD1 might be the D (6 bases). V was clipped by 5 bases and J by 9 bases, with 14 bases between them. Germline lookup yields CDR1 SGHNT and CDR2 YENEEA. The CDR3 is 14 amino acids. The CDR3 region is CASSPNLRGSPLHF. In nucleotides, the CDR3 is TGTGCCAGCAGCCCCAACCTCAGGGGTTCACCCCTCCACTTT.

The V and J genes are TRBV6-8 and TRBJ2-7; TRBD2 matches at 8 bases. Germline V gene sequence: CDR1 MNHGY, CDR2 SAAAGT. The V gene end was trimmed by 6 bases and the J gene end by 5 bases; junction bases not matched to a gene: 9. This CDR3 has 14 residues. The CDR3 sequence: CASRESGSPHEQYF. As DNA, the CDR3 is TGTGCCAGCAGAGAAAGCGGGAGTCCCCACGAGCAGTACTTC.

The chain links TRBV19 to TRBJ2-6; D is unclear. There are 15 residues in the CDR3. The germline V and J ends were trimmed by 8 bases and 0 bases, with 11 bases remaining between them. Germline assignment: CDR1 LNHDA and CDR2 SQIVND (reference sequence). As DNA, the CDR3 is TGTGCCAGTTGTACGGCTGTCTCTGGGGCCAACGTCCTGACTTTC. Encoded protein: CASCTAVSGANVLTF.

The chain combines TRBV19 with TRBJ1-1; D is unclear. V lost 7 bases and J 1 base, leaving 10 bases between the germline ends. CDR1 LNHDA and CDR2 SQIVND come from the germline V gene (reference sequence). The CDR3 covers 13 residues. The CDR3 loop is CASTSDTNTEAFF. As DNA, the CDR3 is TGTGCCAGTACCAGCGACACGAACACTGAAGCTTTCTTT.